This T cell receptor beta chain was documented in a study of healthy donors' naive CD4 and CD8 T cells. Each TCR library used 500 ng of total RNA and a linear amplification protocol. TCRdb called the reads again in MiXCR, with one record for every CDR3 protein. The sample gives approximately 180,000 distinct CDR3 sequences, under 85% of which show up once; 2.3% is in the top ten. The germline CDR1 and CDR2 sequences are LNHDA and SQIVND (reference sequence). The CDR3 is 15 residues long. Trimming cost V 3 bases and J 0 bases, with 9 bases left between them. The origin of this receptor is a pool of human donors in good health; the sample pools cells from several healthy donors. The chain carries TRBV19 and TRBJ1-5, with D possibly matching TRBD1 (5 bases). Sequenced sample: naive CD4+ and CD8+ T cells sorted from blood, pooled from several donors. The CDR3 spells CASSIGTGSNQPQHF. The CDR3 nucleotides are TGTGCCAGTAGTATTGGGACGGGTAGCAATCAGCCCCAGCATTTT.